One TCR beta chain is described in this entry. The record originates from a study of blood T cell repertoires in COVID-19. Overall study: The study drew acute and convalescent COVID-19 samples from the United States, Italy and Spain. PBMCs, B-cell-depleted T cells, or T cells provided the cDNA or gDNA that made up the material.

The CDR3 length is 16 residues. Losses at the gene ends were 0 bases for V and 5 bases for J; bases not matched to a gene: 5. Per germline, CDR1 MRHNA and CDR2 SNTAGT. Measured with immunoSEQ multiplex PCR; TCRdb has only the in-frame clones, and not every one. The sample consists of 55,000 to 80,000 clones, approximately 90% of them appearing once. This chain links TRBV6-4 with TRBJ2-1, with 9 bases fitting TRBD2. The sample taken for sequencing was peripheral blood. The clonotype was recovered from a woman aged 60-75 years with acute or convalescent COVID-19. The CDR3 loop is CASSDSPSGEDNEQFF. Written as DNA, the CDR3 is TGTGCCAGCAGTGACTCGCCTAGCGGGGAAGACAATGAGCAGTTCTTC.